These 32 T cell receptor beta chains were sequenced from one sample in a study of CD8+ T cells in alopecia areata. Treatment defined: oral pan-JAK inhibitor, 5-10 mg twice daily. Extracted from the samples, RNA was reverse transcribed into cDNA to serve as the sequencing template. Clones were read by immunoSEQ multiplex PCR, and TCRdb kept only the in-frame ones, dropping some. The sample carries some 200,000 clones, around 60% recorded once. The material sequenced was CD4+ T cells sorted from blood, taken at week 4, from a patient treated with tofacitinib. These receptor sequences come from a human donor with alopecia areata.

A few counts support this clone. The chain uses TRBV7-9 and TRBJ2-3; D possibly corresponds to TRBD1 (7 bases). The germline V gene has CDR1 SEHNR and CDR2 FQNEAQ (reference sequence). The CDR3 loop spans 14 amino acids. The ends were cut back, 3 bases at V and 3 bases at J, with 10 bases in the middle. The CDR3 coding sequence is TGTGCCAGCAGCTTCAGGGGGGTGACAGATACGCAGTATTTT. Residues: CASSFRGVTDTQYF.

The CDR3, as DNA: TGCGCCAGCAGCCAGATTAGCGGGGGGCTCTACACCGGGGAGCTGTTTTTT. It codes for CASSQISGGLYTGELFF. The chain is built from TRBV4-1 and TRBJ2-2; TRBD2 aligns across 10 bases. The CDR3 contains 17 residues. V gave up 3 bases and J gave up 3 bases; unmatched junction bases: 7. Germline V gene data show CDR1 as MGHRA and CDR2 as YSYEKL.

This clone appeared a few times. The CDR3 DNA is TGCAGTGCTAAACAGGAGGACTACACCTTC. This encodes CSAKQEDYTF. The rearrangement joins TRBV20-1 to TRBJ1-2; tentative D call: TRBD1 (5 bases). V shed 4 bases and J shed 10 bases, with 10 bases lying between them. Germline V gives CDR1 DFQATT, CDR2 SNEGSKA (reference sequence). This CDR3 has 10 amino acids.

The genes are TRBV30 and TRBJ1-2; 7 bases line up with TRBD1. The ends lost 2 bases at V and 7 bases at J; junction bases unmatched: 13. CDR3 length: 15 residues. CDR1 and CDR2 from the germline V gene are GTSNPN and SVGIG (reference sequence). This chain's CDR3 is CAWSPPTGLVVGYTF. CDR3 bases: TGTGCCTGGAGTCCCCCGACAGGGCTTGTAGTTGGCTACACCTTC.

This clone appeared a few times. CDR3 in amino acids: CASSLRGTYYNEQFF. The CDR3 DNA reads TGTGCCAGCAGCCTCCGGGGTACCTACTACAATGAGCAGTTCTTC. This chain links TRBV7-2 with TRBJ2-1; tentatively, D is TRBD2 (5 bases). The germline CDR1 and CDR2 sequences are SGHTA and FQGNSA. CDR3 length equals 15 residues. Trimming took off 5 bases at V and 3 bases at J, with 14 bases between the two ends.

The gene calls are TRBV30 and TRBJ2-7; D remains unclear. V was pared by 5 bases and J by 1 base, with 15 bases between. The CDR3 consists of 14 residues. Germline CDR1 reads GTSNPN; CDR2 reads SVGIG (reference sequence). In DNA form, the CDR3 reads TGTGCCTGGGACCTTGGAGCAGTTTCCTACGAGCAGTACTTC. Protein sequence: CAWDLGAVSYEQYF.

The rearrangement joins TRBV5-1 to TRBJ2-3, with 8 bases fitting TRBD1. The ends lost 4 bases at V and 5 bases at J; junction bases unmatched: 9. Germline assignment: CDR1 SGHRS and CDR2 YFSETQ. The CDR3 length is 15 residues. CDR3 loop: CASSPRTGKGDTQYF. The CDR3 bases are TGCGCCAGCAGCCCCCGGACAGGGAAGGGAGATACGCAGTATTTT.

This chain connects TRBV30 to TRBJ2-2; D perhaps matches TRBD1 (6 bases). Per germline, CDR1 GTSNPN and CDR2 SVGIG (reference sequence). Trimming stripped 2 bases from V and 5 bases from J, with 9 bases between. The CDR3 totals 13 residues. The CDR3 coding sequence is TGTGCCTGGAGTCCAGGGGCTACCGGGGAGCTGTTTTTT. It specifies CAWSPGATGELFF. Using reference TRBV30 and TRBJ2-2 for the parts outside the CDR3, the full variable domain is SQTIHQWPATLVQPVGSPLSLECTVEGTSNPNLYWYRQAAGRGLQLLFYSVGIGQISSEVPQNLSASRPQDRQFILSSKKLLLSDSGFYLCAWSPGATGELFFGEGSRLTVL.

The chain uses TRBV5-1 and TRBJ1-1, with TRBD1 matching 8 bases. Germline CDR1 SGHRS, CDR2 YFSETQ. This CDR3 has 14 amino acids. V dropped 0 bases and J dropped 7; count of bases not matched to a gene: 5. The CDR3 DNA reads TGCGCCAGCAGCTTGGTAGCAGGGGGCGGTGAAGCTTTCTTT. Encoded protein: CASSLVAGGGEAFF.

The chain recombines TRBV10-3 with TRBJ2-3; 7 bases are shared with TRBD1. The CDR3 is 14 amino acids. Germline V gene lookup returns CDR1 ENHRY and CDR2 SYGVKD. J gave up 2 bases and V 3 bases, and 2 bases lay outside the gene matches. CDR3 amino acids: CAISEDRATDTQYF. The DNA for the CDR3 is TGTGCCATCAGTGAAGACAGGGCCACAGATACGCAGTATTTT.

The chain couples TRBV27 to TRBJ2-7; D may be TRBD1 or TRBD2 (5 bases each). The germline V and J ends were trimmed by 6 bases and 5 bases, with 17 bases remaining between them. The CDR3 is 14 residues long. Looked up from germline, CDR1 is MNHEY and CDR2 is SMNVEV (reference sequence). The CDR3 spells CASRTPEGCHEQYF. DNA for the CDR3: TGTGCCAGCAGGACACCCGAGGGGTGTCACGAGCAGTACTTC.

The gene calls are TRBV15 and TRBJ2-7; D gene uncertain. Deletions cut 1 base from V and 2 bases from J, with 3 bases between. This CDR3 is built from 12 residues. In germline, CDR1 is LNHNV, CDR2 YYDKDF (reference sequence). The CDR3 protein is CATSRGTYEQYF. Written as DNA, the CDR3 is TGTGCCACCAGCAGAGGCACCTACGAGCAGTACTTC.

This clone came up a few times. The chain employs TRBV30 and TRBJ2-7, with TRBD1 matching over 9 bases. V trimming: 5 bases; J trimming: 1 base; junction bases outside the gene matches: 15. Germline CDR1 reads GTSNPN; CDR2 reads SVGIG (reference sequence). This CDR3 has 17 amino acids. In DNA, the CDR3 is TGTGCCTGGGACAGAGGACAGGGGAGGACTGCATCCTACGAGCAGTACTTC. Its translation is CAWDRGQGRTASYEQYF. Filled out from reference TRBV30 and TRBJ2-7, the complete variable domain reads SQTIHQWPATLVQPVGSPLSLECTVEGTSNPNLYWYRQAAGRGLQLLFYSVGIGQISSEVPQNLSASRPQDRQFILSSKKLLLSDSGFYLCAWDRGQGRTASYEQYFGPGTRLTVT.

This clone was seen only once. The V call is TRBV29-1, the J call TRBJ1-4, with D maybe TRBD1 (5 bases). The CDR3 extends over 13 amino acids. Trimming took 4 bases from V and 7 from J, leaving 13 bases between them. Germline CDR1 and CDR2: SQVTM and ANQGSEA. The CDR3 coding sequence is TGCAGCGTTGCAGTGGGGAGGGGTGAAAAACTGTTTTTT. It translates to CSVAVGRGEKLFF.

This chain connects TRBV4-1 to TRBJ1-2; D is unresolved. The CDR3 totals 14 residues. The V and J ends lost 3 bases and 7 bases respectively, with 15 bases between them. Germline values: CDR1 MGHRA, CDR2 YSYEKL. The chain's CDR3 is CASSQSPQAGGYTF. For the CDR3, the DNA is TGCGCCAGCAGCCAGTCCCCCCAGGCCGGTGGCTACACCTTC.

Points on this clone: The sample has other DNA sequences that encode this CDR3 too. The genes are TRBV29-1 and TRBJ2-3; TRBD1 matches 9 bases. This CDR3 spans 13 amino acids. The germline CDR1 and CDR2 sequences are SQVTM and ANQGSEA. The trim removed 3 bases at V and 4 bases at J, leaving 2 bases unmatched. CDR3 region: CSVEDRGADTQYF. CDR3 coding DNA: TGCAGCGTTGAGGACAGGGGTGCAGATACGCAGTATTTT.

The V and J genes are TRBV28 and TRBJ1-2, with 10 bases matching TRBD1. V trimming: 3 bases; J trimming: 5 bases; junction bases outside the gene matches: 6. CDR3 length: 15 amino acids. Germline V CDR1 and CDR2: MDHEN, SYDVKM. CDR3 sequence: CASSLGQGLGYGYTF. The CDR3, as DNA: TGTGCCAGCAGTTTGGGACAGGGGCTGGGTTATGGCTACACCTTC.

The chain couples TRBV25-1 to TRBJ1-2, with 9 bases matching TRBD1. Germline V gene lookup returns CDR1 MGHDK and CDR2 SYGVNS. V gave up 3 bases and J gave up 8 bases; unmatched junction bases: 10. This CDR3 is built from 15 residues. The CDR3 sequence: CASSEWDRAWAGYTF. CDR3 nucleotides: TGTGCCAGCAGTGAGTGGGACAGGGCATGGGCAGGCTACACCTTC.

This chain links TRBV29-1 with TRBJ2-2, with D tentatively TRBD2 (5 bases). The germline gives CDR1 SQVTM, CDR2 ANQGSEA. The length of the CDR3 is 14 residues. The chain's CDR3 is CATQRGQNTGELFF. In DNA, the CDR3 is TGCGCGACCCAACGGGGTCAGAACACCGGGGAGCTGTTTTTT.

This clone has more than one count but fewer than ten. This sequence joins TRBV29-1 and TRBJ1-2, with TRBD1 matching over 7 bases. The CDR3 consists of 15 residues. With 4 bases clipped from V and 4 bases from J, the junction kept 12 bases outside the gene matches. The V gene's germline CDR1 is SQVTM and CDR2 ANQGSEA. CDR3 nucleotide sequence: TGCAGCGTTGTCACCGGAGGGGGCGCCGTCTATGGCTACACCTTC. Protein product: CSVVTGGGAVYGYTF. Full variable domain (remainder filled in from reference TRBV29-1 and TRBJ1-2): SAVISQKPSRDICQRGTSLTIQCQVDSQVTMMFWYRQQPGQSLTLIATANQGSEATYESGFVIDKFPISRPNLTFSTLTVSNMSPEDSSIYLCSVVTGGGAVYGYTFGSGTRLTVV.

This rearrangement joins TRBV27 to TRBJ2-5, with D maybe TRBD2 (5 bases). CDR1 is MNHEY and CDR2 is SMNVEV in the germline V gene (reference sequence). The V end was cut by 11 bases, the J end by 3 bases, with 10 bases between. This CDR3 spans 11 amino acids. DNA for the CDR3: TGTGCCCCCGTCGGGGAAGAGACCCAGTACTTC. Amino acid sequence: CAPVGEETQYF.

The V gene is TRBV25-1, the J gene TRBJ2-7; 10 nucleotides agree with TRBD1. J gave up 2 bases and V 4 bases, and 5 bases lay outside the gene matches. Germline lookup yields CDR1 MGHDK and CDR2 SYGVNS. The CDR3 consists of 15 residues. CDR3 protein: CASSVTGTGAYEQYF. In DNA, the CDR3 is TGTGCCAGCAGTGTTACCGGGACAGGGGCCTACGAGCAGTACTTC.

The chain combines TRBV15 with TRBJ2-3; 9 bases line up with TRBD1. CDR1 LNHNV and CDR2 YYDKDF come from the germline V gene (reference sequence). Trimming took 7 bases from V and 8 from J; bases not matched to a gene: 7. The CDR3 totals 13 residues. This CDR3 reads CATNRDRVGTQYF. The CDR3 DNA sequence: TGTGCCACCAACCGGGACAGGGTGGGTACGCAGTATTTT.

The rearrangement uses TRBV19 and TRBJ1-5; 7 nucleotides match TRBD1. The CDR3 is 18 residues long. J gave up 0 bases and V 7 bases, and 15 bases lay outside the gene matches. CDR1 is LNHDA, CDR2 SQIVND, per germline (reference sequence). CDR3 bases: TGTGCCAGTACCACCATTGGGGACAGTTATTTTAGCAATCAGCCCCAGCATTTT. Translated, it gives CASTTIGDSYFSNQPQHF.

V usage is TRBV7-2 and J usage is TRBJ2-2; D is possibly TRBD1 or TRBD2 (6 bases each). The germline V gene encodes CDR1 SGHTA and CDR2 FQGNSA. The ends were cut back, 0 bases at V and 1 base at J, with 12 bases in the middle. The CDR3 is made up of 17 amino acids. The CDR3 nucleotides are TGTGCCAGCAGCTTAGCGGGGGGCCTTTTGAACACCGGGGAGCTGTTTTTT. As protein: CASSLAGGLLNTGELFF. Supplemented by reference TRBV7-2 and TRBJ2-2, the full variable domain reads GAGVSQSPSNKVTEKGKDVELRCDPISGHTALYWYRQSLGQGLEFLIYFQGNSAPDKSGLPSDRFSAERTGGSVSTLTIQRTQQEDSAVYLCASSLAGGLLNTGELFFGEGSRLTVL.

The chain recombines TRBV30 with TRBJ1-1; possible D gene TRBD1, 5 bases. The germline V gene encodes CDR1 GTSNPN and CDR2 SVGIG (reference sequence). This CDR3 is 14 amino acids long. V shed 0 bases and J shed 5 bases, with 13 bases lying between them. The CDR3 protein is CAWSVRGARTEAFF. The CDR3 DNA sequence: TGTGCCTGGAGTGTACGAGGGGCTCGGACTGAAGCTTTCTTT.

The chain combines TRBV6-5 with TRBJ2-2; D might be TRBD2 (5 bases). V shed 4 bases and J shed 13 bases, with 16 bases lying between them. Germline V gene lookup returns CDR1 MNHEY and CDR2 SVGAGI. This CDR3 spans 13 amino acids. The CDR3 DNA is TGTGCCAGCAGTTCGAACGCGGGCCGCCCGCTGTTTTTT. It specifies CASSSNAGRPLFF.

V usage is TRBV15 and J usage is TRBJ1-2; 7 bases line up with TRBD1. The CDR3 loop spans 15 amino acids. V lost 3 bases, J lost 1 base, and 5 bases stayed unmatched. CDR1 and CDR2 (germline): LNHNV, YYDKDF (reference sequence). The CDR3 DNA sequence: TGTGCCACCAGCAGCGAACAGGGGAATAACTATGGCTACACCTTC. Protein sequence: CATSSEQGNNYGYTF.

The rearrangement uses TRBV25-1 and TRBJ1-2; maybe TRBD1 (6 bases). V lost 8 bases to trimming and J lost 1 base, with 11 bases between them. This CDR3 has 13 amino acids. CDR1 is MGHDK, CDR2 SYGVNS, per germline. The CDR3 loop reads CASFGTNNYGYTF. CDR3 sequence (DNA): TGTGCCAGCTTCGGGACAAATAACTATGGCTACACCTTC.

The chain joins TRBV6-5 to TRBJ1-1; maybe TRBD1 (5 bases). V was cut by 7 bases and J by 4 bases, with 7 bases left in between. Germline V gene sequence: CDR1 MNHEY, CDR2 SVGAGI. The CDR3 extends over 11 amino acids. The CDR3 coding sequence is TGTGCCAGCACTCAGGGCACTGAAGCTTTCTTT. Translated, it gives CASTQGTEAFF.

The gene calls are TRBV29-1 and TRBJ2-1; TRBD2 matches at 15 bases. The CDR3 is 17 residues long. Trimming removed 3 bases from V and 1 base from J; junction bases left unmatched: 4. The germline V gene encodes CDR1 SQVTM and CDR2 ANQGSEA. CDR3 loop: CSVDGLAGGISYNEQFF. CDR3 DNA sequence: TGCAGCGTTGACGGACTAGCGGGGGGGATTTCCTACAATGAGCAGTTCTTC.

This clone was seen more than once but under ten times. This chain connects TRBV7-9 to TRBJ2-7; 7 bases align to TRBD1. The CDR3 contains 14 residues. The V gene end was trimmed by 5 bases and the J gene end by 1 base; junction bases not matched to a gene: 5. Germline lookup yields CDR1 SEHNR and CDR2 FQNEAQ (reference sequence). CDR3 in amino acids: CASSIEGASYEQYF. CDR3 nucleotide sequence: TGTGCCAGCAGCATTGAGGGGGCTTCCTACGAGCAGTACTTC. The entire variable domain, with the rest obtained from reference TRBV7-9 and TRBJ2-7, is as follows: DTGVSQNPRHKITKRGQNVTFRCDPISEHNRLYWYRQTLGQGPEFLTYFQNEAQLEKSRLLSDRFSAERPKGSFSTLEIQRTEQGDSAMYLCASSIEGASYEQYFGPGTRLTVT.